The present T cell receptor beta chain was sequenced within a study of blood T cell repertoires in COVID-19. For the study at large: Sources were T cells, B-cell-depleted T cells, or PBMCs; the material itself was cDNA or gDNA.

Sequencing used immunoSEQ multiplex PCR; TCRdb keeps in-frame clones, though not all of them. The sample has over 65,000 clones; about nine tenths are singletons. This CDR3 is built from 15 residues. V lost 5 bases and J 6 bases, leaving 18 bases between the germline ends. Germline CDR1 reads MDHEN; CDR2 reads SYDVKM. The chain uses TRBV28 and TRBJ2-3; a possible D gene is TRBD1 (6 bases). This clonotype originated in an elderly woman with acute or convalescent COVID-19. Sequencing was performed on peripheral blood. Here the CDR3 DNA reads TGTGCCAGCAGTCAACAGGGACGCAGGCTGGATACGCAGTATTTT. It is translated as CASSQQGRRLDTQYF.